This T cell receptor beta chain was recovered during a study of T cell repertoires in cytomegalovirus infection. At the level of the study: Indications came from public TCR beta signatures; they pointed to CMV infection and to a matching HLA type.

Worth noting for this clonotype: What it binds is unknown.

One entry per CDR3 protein results from TCRdb running MiXCR on the reads. Of 250,000 to 300,000 distinct CDR3 sequences in the sample, over 15% were seen once. General study results and limits: HLA-C-restricted CMV clonotypes gave the most frequent clonotype in two of eight donors. Based on cumulative public TCR beta family frequency, carriers of CMV plus the relevant HLA were identified.

Material for sequencing was CD8+ T cells from PBMCs. The source of this sequence is a human donor in good health (CMV status not recorded). Some clones in this sample may be carry-over from other donors' samples.

The chain's CDR3 is CASSSLSDRKYF. CDR3 nucleotide sequence: TGTGCCAGCAGCTCTCTCTCGGACAGGAAGTACTTC. This rearrangement joins TRBV7-9 to TRBJ2-4, with 7 bases identical to TRBD1. The germline V gene encodes CDR1 SEHNR and CDR2 FQNEAQ (reference sequence). Germline trimming cut 4 bases from V and 14 bases from J; bases unmatched to any gene: 8. The CDR3 is 12 amino acids.